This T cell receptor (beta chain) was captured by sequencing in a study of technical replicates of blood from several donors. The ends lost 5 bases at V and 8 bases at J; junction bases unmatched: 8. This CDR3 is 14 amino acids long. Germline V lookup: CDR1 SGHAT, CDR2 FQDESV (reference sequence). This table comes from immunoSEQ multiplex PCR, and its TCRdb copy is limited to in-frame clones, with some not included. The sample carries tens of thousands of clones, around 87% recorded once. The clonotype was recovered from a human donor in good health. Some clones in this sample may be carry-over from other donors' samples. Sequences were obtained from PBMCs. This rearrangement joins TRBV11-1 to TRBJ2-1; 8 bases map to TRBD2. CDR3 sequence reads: CASSEPSGGDEQFF. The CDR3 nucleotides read TGTGCCAGCAGCGAACCAAGCGGGGGCGATGAGCAGTTCTTC.